This T cell receptor (beta chain) was captured in a study of cytomegalovirus exposure and HLA in healthy donors. Study outcomes and limitations: For most TCR beta V segments, an earlier analysis put the productive rate at about 87% or about 30% of the time. Looking again later, the authors saw that most CMV-associated TCR beta chains seemed HLA-restricted.

PCR involved 60 Vbeta and 13 Jbeta primers. The table came from immunoSEQ multiplex PCR; TCRdb's copy has only in-frame clones and leaves some out. Across approximately 110,000 clones, the top ten clones capture approximately 0.6% of the sample. Regarding this clone: Its antigen is as yet unknown.

Sequencing was done on a sample of PBMCs. This receptor was obtained from a man between 50 and 59 years old in good health and CMV-seronegative.

CDR3 amino acids: CAWDGTGDWFGNTEAFF. CDR3 nucleotides: TGTGCCTGGGACGGGACAGGGGATTGGTTTGGGAACACTGAAGCTTTCTTT. The chain couples TRBV30 to TRBJ1-1, with 10 bases that match TRBD1. CDR1 is GTSNPN, CDR2 SVGIG, per germline (reference sequence). This CDR3 is 17 amino acids long. Trimming took 5 bases from V and 1 from J; bases not matched to a gene: 13. The full variable domain, completed using reference TRBV30 and TRBJ1-1, is SQTIHQWPATLVQPVGSPLSLECTVEGTSNPNLYWYRQAAGRGLQLLFYSVGIGQISSEVPQNLSASRPQDRQFILSSKKLLLSDSGFYLCAWDGTGDWFGNTEAFFGQGTRLTVV.